Each of the 4 T cell receptor beta chains below was sequenced from the same sample in a study of blood T cell repertoires in COVID-19. TCRdb's table, derived via immunoSEQ multiplex PCR, lists solely in-frame clones and lacks some. The repertoire includes 95,000 to 100,000 clones, roughly 92% of them detected once, and 5.7% sits in the top ten. Input material: peripheral blood. The origin of the receptors is a man aged 50 or older with active COVID-19.

V usage is TRBV30 and J usage is TRBJ2-3; TRBD2 is a possible D gene (6 bases). Trimming pared 4 bases from V and 0 bases from J, leaving 20 bases between. Germline loops: CDR1 GTSNPN, CDR2 SVGIG (reference sequence). The CDR3 has 17 amino acids. Here the CDR3 DNA reads TGTGCCTGGACCAGAGGAGGGTTAGCTTCTAGCACAGATACGCAGTATTTT. Translated, it gives CAWTRGGLASSTDTQYF.

This chain uses TRBV19 with TRBJ2-7, with 10 bases fitting TRBD1. The V gene end was trimmed by 3 bases and the J gene end by 6 bases; junction bases not matched to a gene: 5. The V gene's germline CDR1 is LNHDA and CDR2 SQIVND (reference sequence). CDR3 length equals 14 residues. The CDR3 protein is CASSIPGQGSEQYF. The CDR3 DNA follows: TGTGCCAGTAGTATTCCGGGACAGGGGAGCGAGCAGTACTTC.

The chain couples TRBV19 to TRBJ1-1; 11 nucleotides line up with TRBD1. J gave up 6 bases and V 8 bases, and 5 bases lay outside the gene matches. The CDR3 loop spans 13 amino acids. The V gene's germline CDR1 is LNHDA and CDR2 SQIVND (reference sequence). The CDR3 region is CASRPGQGAEAFF. The CDR3 bases are TGTGCCAGTCGGCCGGGACAGGGGGCTGAAGCTTTCTTT.

The chain carries TRBV4-1 and TRBJ2-1, with 11 bases aligning to TRBD2. After removal of 1 base from V and 8 bases from J, the junction contained 13 bases not matched to a gene. Germline-derived CDR1 and CDR2 are MGHRA and YSYEKL. The CDR3 runs 18 residues. CDR3 amino acids: CASSQGKTSGVQADEQFF. The CDR3 nucleotides are TGCGCCAGCAGCCAAGGGAAGACTAGCGGGGTTCAAGCGGATGAGCAGTTCTTC.